Following are 9 T cell receptor beta chains from one sample sequenced in a study of prognosis after radiotherapy for stage I lung cancer. Multiplex PCR, run in two rounds, amplified TCR beta CDR3 from genomic DNA. Round one of PCR was performed, and it used primers specific to each TRBV and TRBJ gene. TCRdb passed the multiplex PCR reads through MiXCR, listing each CDR3 protein once. The table records tens of thousands of distinct CDR3 sequences, around 24% of them present only once. This material consisted of PBMCs, taken before or after stereotactic body radiation therapy (not recorded which). The receptors originated from a donor of 50 years or more with non-small cell lung cancer.

This clonotype was recorded at least ten times. This chain joins TRBV18 and TRBJ2-7, with D uncertain. V was shortened by 0 bases and J by 1 base, with 7 bases between the two germline ends. In germline, CDR1 is KGHSH, CDR2 LQKENI. The CDR3 loop spans 14 amino acids. CDR3 sequence reads: CASSPPTLSYEQYF. The DNA for the CDR3 is TGTGCCAGCTCACCACCGACCTTGTCCTACGAGCAGTACTTC.

This clonotype has ten or more counts. The chain uses TRBV18 and TRBJ2-3; 7 bases match TRBD2. The trim removed 4 bases at V and 5 bases at J, leaving 3 bases unmatched. Per germline, CDR1 KGHSH and CDR2 LQKENI. This CDR3 is 13 amino acids long. This chain's CDR3 is CASSRGGGDTQYF. The CDR3 DNA sequence: TGTGCCAGCTCACGCGGGGGAGGAGATACGCAGTATTTT.

V and J are TRBV20-1 and TRBJ1-3; 8 nucleotides match TRBD1. V lost 3 bases, J lost 2 bases, and 3 bases stayed unmatched. Germline values: CDR1 DFQATT, CDR2 SNEGSKA (reference sequence). This CDR3 is 14 amino acids long. CDR3 residues: CSASLTGAGNTIYF. The CDR3 nucleotides are TGCAGTGCTAGCTTGACAGGGGCTGGAAACACCATATATTTT.

As regards this clonotype: At one end the junction does not follow the germline gene, possibly because of a read error. The gene calls are TRBV2 and TRBJ2-2, with 9 bases that match TRBD2. This CDR3 comprises 15 residues. Germline V lookup: CDR1 SNHLY, CDR2 FYNNEI. The CDR3 reads CATSGGGAGTGELFF. The CDR3 coding sequence is TGTGCCACCAGTGGCGGGGGGGCGGGCACCGGGGAGCTGTTTTTT. Combining the CDR3 with reference TRBV2 and TRBJ2-2 gives the whole variable domain EPEVTQTPSHQVTQMGQEVILRCVPISNHLYFYWYRQILGQKVEFLVSFYNNEISEKSEIFDDQFSVERPDGSNFTLKIRSTKLEDSAMYFCATSGGGAGTGELFFGEGSRLTVL.

This clonotype has just one count. The chain employs TRBV14 and TRBJ2-5; D tentatively reads TRBD1 or TRBD2 (6 bases each). The CDR3 loop spans 15 amino acids. Germline V gene sequence: CDR1 SGHDN, CDR2 FVKESK. The V and J ends lost 1 base and 5 bases respectively, with 14 bases between them. CDR3 loop: CASSQAGGPRETQYF. CDR3 bases: TGTGCCAGCAGCCAAGCTGGGGGGCCTCGGGAGACCCAGTACTTC.

V usage is TRBV5-1 and J usage is TRBJ2-5, with D possibly called TRBD1 or TRBD2 (5 bases each). Germline values: CDR1 SGHRS, CDR2 YFSETQ. V was pared by 4 bases and J by 3 bases, with 13 bases between. The CDR3 covers 14 residues. Here the CDR3 reads CASSPGRAKETQYF. The CDR3 DNA sequence: TGCGCCAGCAGCCCGGGACGGGCAAAAGAGACCCAGTACTTC. Drawing the rest from reference TRBV5-1 and TRBJ2-5, the complete variable domain is KAGVTQTPRYLIKTRGQQVTLSCSPISGHRSVSWYQQTPGQGLQFLFEYFSETQRNKGNFPGRFSGRQFSNSRSEMNVSTLELGDSALYLCASSPGRAKETQYFGPGTRLLVL.

This clonotype was observed many times. The rearrangement links TRBV3-1 to TRBJ2-2, with TRBD1 identical over 7 bases. The CDR3 covers 14 residues. V shed 7 bases, J shed 7 bases, and the junction held 9 bases outside the gene matches. Germline V gene data show CDR1 as LGHDT and CDR2 as YNNKEL (reference sequence). DNA of the CDR3: TGTGCCAGCAATCGGGCAGGGGGTGGCGGGGAGCTGTTTTTT. Amino acid sequence: CASNRAGGGGELFF.

As for this clonotype: A much larger clone differs by one base, so this may be a read error. The rearrangement links TRBV20-1 to TRBJ2-5; D may be TRBD1 (6 bases). The CDR3 is 14 amino acids. Per germline, CDR1 DFQATT and CDR2 SNEGSKA (reference sequence). CDR3 DNA: TGCAGAGCTAGAGGGGGAGTTTGGGGGGAGACCCAGTACTTC. This translates into CRARGGVWGETQYF.

This clonotype is classed as medium-sized. The J gene is TRBJ1-2, the V gene TRBV28; 9 bases fit TRBD1. CDR1 is MDHEN and CDR2 is SYDVKM in the germline V gene. Trimming removed 5 bases from V and 4 bases from J; junction bases left unmatched: 8. This CDR3 spans 15 amino acids. The CDR3, as DNA: TGTGCCAGCAGTAGGACAGGGGTTTTGGGCTATGGCTACACCTTC. Amino acids: CASSRTGVLGYGYTF.